The TCR beta chain described here comes from a study of Tregs in tolerant kidney transplant recipients. V was trimmed by 4 bases and J by 8 bases, leaving 23 bases between them. The CDR3 length is 16 residues. The germline gives CDR1 MDHEN, CDR2 SYDVKM. TCRdb's copy holds only in-frame clones and misses some; the assay was immunoSEQ multiplex PCR. The sample contains about 66,000 clones, just under 95% of which appear only once. The starting material was CD8+ T cells from blood, obtained before the transplant. The clonotype was recovered from a human donor who received a combined kidney and bone marrow transplant. The rearrangement uses TRBV28 and TRBJ1-2, with D maybe TRBD1 (6 bases). DNA for the CDR3: TGTGCCAGCAGTTCCCTAACCCCCTACAGGGCTCTGGGCTACACCTTC. As protein: CASSSLTPYRALGYTF.